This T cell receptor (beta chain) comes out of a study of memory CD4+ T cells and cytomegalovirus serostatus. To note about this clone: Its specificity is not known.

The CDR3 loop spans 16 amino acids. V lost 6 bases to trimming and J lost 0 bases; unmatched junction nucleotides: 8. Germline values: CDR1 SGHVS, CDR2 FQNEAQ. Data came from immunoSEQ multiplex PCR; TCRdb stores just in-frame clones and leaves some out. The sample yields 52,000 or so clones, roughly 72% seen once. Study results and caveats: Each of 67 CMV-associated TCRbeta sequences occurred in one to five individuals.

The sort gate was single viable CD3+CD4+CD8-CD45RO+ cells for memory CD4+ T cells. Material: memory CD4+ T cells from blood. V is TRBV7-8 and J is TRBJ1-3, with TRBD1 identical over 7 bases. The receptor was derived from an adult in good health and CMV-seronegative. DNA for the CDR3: TGTGCCAGCAGTTACCGGGACAGAAGCTCTGGAAACACCATATATTTT. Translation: CASSYRDRSSGNTIYF.